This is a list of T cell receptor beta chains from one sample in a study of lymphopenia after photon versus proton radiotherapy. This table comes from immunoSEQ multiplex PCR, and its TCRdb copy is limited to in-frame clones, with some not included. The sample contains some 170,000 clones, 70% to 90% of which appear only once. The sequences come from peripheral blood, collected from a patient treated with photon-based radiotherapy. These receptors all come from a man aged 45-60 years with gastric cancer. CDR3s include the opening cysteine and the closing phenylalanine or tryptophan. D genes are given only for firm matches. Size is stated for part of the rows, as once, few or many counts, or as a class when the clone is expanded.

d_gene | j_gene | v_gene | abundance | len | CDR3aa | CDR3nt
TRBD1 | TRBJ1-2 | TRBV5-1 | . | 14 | CASSLTGTDYGYTF | TGCGCCAGCAGTTTAACCGGGACAGACTATGGCTACACCTTC
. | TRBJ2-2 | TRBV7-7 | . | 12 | CASGLNTGELFF | TGTGCCAGCGGATTGAACACCGGGGAGCTGTTTTTT
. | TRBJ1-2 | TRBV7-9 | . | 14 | CASSPGGGPGGYTF | TGTGCCAGCAGCCCGGGGGGGGGCCCCGGTGGCTACACCTTC
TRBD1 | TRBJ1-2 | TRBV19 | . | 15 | CASTQYQGGSYGYTF | TGTGCCAGCACACAATATCAGGGGGGAAGCTATGGCTACACCTTC
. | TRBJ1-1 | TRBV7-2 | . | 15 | CASSLSRQGNTEAFF | TGTGCCAGCAGCTTAAGTAGGCAGGGGAACACTGAAGCTTTCTTT
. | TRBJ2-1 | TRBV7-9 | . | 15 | CASSQSRSSYNEQFF | TGTGCCAGCAGCCAGTCAAGAAGTTCCTACAATGAGCAGTTCTTC
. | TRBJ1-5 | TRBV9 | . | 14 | CASSRDGGNQPQHF | TGTGCCAGCAGCAGGGACGGGGGCAATCAGCCCCAGCATTTT
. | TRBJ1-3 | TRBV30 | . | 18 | CAWSVTRSSGATGNTIYF | TGTGCCTGGAGTGTCACCCGGAGTTCGGGGGCAACTGGAAACACCATATATTTT
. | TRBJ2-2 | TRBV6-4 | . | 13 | CASSDANTGELFF | TGTGCCAGCAGTGACGCAAACACCGGGGAGCTGTTTTTT
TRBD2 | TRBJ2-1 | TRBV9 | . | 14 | CASSPRTSGNEQFF | TGTGCCAGCAGCCCCCGGACTAGCGGGAATGAGCAGTTCTTC
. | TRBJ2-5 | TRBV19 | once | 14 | CASSIRGRGETQYF | TGTGCCAGTAGTATTAGGGGCCGTGGTGAGACCCAGTACTTC
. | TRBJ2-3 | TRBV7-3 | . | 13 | CASSLLGGDTQYF | TGTGCCAGCAGCTTATTGGGAGGCGATACGCAGTATTTT
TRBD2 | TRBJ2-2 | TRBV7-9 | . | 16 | CASRVPSGRGAGELFF | TGTGCCAGCAGGGTTCCAAGCGGGAGGGGCGCCGGGGAGCTGTTTTTT
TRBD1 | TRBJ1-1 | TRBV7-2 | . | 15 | CASSSPGQALVEAFF | TGTGCCAGCAGCTCCCCGGGACAGGCGCTTGTTGAAGCTTTCTTT
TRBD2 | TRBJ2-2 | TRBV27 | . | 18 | CASSLSVAGPGTPGELFF | TGTGCCAGCAGTTTATCGGTAGCGGGGCCGGGGACGCCCGGGGAGCTGTTTTTT
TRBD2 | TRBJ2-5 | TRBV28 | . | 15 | CASSPGTSVIGTQYF | TGTGCCAGCAGTCCGGGGACTAGCGTCATTGGGACCCAGTACTTC
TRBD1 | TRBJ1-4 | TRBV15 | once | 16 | CATSRGTGLTGEKLFF | TGTGCCACCAGCAGAGGGACAGGGCTCACGGGTGAAAAACTGTTTTTT
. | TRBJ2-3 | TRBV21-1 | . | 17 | CASSHPAGGRISDTQYF | TGTGCCAGCAGCCACCCCGCGGGCGGGAGGATTTCCGATACGCAGTATTTT
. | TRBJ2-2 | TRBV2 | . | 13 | CASSLSVTGELFF | TGTGCCAGCAGTCTTAGCGTTACCGGGGAGCTGTTTTTT
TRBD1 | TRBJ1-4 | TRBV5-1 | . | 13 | CASSSRGREKLFF | TGCGCCAGCAGCTCCAGGGGGCGAGAAAAACTGTTTTTT
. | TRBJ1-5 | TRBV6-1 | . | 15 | CASSEAAGTNQPQHF | TGTGCCAGCAGTGAAGCGGCAGGGACCAATCAGCCCCAGCATTTT
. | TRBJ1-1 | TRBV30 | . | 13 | CAWSAVLNTEAFF | TGTGCCTGGAGTGCTGTTTTGAACACTGAAGCTTTCTTT
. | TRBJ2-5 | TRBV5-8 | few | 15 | CASSPQVGLQETQYF | TGTGCCAGCAGCCCCCAGGTGGGACTCCAAGAGACCCAGTACTTC
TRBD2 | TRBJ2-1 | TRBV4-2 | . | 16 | CASSQDADSGNNEQFF | TGTGCCAGCAGCCAAGATGCGGATAGCGGGAACAATGAGCAGTTCTTC
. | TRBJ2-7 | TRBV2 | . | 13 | CASRQTGTYEQYF | TGTGCCAGCAGGCAGACGGGTACCTACGAGCAGTACTTC
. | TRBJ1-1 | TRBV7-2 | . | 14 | CASTSGQLNTEAFF | TGTGCCAGCACCTCCGGACAGCTGAACACTGAAGCTTTCTTT
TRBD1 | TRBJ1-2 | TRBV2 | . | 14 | CASSERGQGDGYTF | TGTGCCAGCAGTGAACGAGGACAGGGGGACGGCTACACCTTC
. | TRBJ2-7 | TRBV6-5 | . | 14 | CASSYSTGSNEQYF | TGTGCCAGCAGTTACTCAACAGGGAGCAACGAGCAGTACTTC
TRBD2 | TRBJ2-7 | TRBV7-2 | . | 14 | CASSPGLAAFEQYF | TGTGCCAGCAGTCCGGGACTAGCGGCATTCGAGCAGTACTTC
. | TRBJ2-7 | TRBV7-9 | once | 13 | CASSPEGSFEQYF | TGTGCCAGCAGCCCAGAGGGTAGTTTCGAGCAGTACTTC
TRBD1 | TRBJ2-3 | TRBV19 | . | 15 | CASSIRQGSTDTQYF | TGTGCCAGTAGTATAAGACAGGGGTCTACAGATACGCAGTATTTT
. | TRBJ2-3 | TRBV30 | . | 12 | CAWKGAADTQYF | TGTGCCTGGAAAGGGGCTGCAGATACGCAGTATTTT
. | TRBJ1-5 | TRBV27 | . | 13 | CASSLSGVQPQHF | TGTGCCAGCAGTTTATCGGGAGTGCAGCCCCAGCATTTT
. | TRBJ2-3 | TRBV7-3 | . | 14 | CASSLRRATDTQYF | TGTGCCAGCAGCTTAAGGCGGGCCACAGATACGCAGTATTTT
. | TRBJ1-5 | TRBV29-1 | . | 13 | CSVEVMEYQPQHF | TGCAGCGTTGAAGTGATGGAGTATCAGCCCCAGCATTTT
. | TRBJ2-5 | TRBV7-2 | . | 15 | CASSPVGSLQETQYF | TGTGCCAGCAGCCCCGTGGGGTCCCTCCAAGAGACCCAGTACTTC
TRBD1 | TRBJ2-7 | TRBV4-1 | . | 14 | CASRGVQGAQEQYF | TGCGCCAGCAGGGGTGTACAGGGGGCGCAGGAGCAGTACTTC
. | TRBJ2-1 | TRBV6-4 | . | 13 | CASSEAGNNEQFF | TGTGCCAGCAGTGAGGCAGGTAACAATGAGCAGTTCTTC
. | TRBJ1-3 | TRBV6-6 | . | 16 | CASSYSQASSGNTIYF | TGTGCCAGCAGTTACTCGCAGGCTAGCTCTGGAAACACCATATATTTT
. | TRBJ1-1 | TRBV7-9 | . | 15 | CASSLDLPMNTEAFF | TGTGCCAGCAGCTTAGATCTTCCTATGAACACTGAAGCTTTCTTT